This TCR beta chain was documented in a study of technical replicates of blood from a handful of donors. The CDR3 runs 12 residues. The germline V and J ends were trimmed by 4 bases and 4 bases, with 5 bases remaining between them. Germline CDR1 reads LNHDA; CDR2 reads SQIVND (reference sequence). TCRdb's table, derived via immunoSEQ multiplex PCR, lists solely in-frame clones and lacks some. Altogether 65,000 to 85,000 clones are present, roughly 92% being singletons, with the ten largest covering 0.3% to 0.5%. The receptor was derived from a human donor in good health. The chain links TRBV19 to TRBJ1-5; D gene ambiguous. Sample: T cells isolated from PBMCs. The CDR3 spells CASSTLNQPQHF. The CDR3 DNA follows: TGTGCCAGTAGTACCCTAAATCAGCCCCAGCATTTT.